The 22 T cell receptor beta chains below come from one sample, sequenced in a study of T cells in Graves' hyperthyroidism and ophthalmopathy. The investigators amplified TCR beta CDR3 regions from RNA transcripts. The TCR CDR3 first-round RT-PCR relied on the HTBI primer set. A single record per CDR3 protein comes from TCRdb applying MiXCR to the multiplex PCR reads. The table lists under 400,000 distinct CDR3 sequences, nearly 15% of them singletons. The sample taken for sequencing was blood. The receptors shown here come from a woman aged 60-70 years with Graves' ophthalmopathy.

This chain links TRBV29-1 with TRBJ2-7; the match to TRBD1 covers 8 bases. The CDR3 length is 9 residues. The V gene end was trimmed by 4 bases and the J gene end by 12 bases; junction bases not matched to a gene: 2. CDR1 and CDR2 (germline): SQVTM, ANQGSEA. This CDR3 is CSVGQGLYF. CDR3 in DNA: TGCAGCGTTGGACAGGGGCTGTACTTC.

The chain uses TRBV12-3 or TRBV12-4 and TRBJ2-7; D unclear. The CDR3 consists of 13 residues. Trimming left V 6 bases short and J 6 bases short, with 15 bases between. CDR3: CASSGARVGEQYF. The CDR3 DNA reads as TGTGCCAGCAGCGGTGCTCGGGTGGGCGAGCAGTACTTC.

The CDR3 region is CASSSWEGAFF. For the CDR3, the DNA is TGTGCCAGCAGCTCTTGGGAGGGGGCTTTCTTT. This chain joins TRBV12-3 or TRBV12-4 and TRBJ1-1, with TRBD1 as a possible D gene (5 bases). V lost 6 bases and J 11 bases, leaving 13 bases between the germline ends. This CDR3 comprises 11 residues.

This clonotype occurred a few times. V and J are TRBV30 and TRBJ2-7, with D perhaps matching TRBD2 (7 bases). The V gene's germline CDR1 is GTSNPN and CDR2 SVGIG (reference sequence). CDR3 length equals 14 residues. Trimming took off 0 bases at V and 3 bases at J, with 12 bases between the two ends. The CDR3 sequence: CAWSVGGHRYEQYF. In DNA form, the CDR3 reads TGTGCCTGGAGTGTGGGGGGGCACCGCTACGAGCAGTACTTC.

This clonotype was recorded at least ten times. The J gene is TRBJ2-3, the V gene TRBV28; D is perhaps TRBD2 (5 bases). The germline CDR1 and CDR2 sequences are MDHEN and SYDVKM. Trimming left V 4 bases short and J 0 bases short, with 8 bases between. The CDR3 is 14 residues long. CDR3 nucleotide sequence: TGTGCCAGCAGTTCGCGGACTAGCACAGATACGCAGTATTTT. Translation: CASSSRTSTDTQYF. Supplemented by reference TRBV28 and TRBJ2-3, the full variable domain reads DVKVTQSSRYLVKRTGEKVFLECVQDMDHENMFWYRQDPGLGLRLIYFSYDVKMKEKGDIPEGYSVSREKKERFSLILESASTNQTSMYLCASSSRTSTDTQYFGPGTRLTVL.

This clonotype has more than one count but fewer than ten. CDR3 in amino acids: CASSPGLDTEAFF. The CDR3 nucleotides read TGTGCCAGCAGCCCGGGACTGGACACTGAAGCTTTCTTT. V is TRBV14 and J is TRBJ1-1, with D tentatively TRBD1 (5 bases). Germline V gene lookup returns CDR1 SGHDN and CDR2 FVKESK. CDR3 length: 13 residues. Between the trimmed V and J ends, which lost 4 bases and 3 bases, there was a span of 9 bases. Together with reference TRBV14 and TRBJ1-1, the CDR3 gives the full variable domain: EAGVTQFPSHSVIEKGQTVTLRCDPISGHDNLYWYRRVMGKEIKFLLHFVKESKQDESGMPNNRFLAERTGGTYSTLKVQPAELEDSGVYFCASSPGLDTEAFFGQGTRLTVV.

This clonotype has a count of ten or more. The chain joins TRBV30 to TRBJ1-6, with 7 bases lining up with TRBD1. Trimming removed 3 bases from V and 6 bases from J; junction bases left unmatched: 11. The CDR3 is made up of 16 amino acids. Per germline, CDR1 GTSNPN and CDR2 SVGIG (reference sequence). The CDR3 is CAWSQPRQGGNSPLHF. The DNA of the CDR3 is TGTGCCTGGAGCCAACCCCGACAGGGCGGTAATTCACCCCTCCACTTT.

In its sample, this clonotype was seen many times. The chain links TRBV28 to TRBJ2-5; no reliable D call. Trimming shortened V by 3 bases and J by 2 bases, and 4 bases separated the two germline ends. CDR3 length equals 12 residues. Germline CDR1 and CDR2: MDHEN and SYDVKM. The CDR3 reads CASSFWQETQYF. DNA for the CDR3: TGTGCCAGCAGTTTCTGGCAAGAGACCCAGTACTTC.

This clonotype was recorded many times. The chain couples TRBV11-3 to TRBJ2-1; 7 bases agree with TRBD2. V lost 3 bases to trimming and J lost 9 bases; unmatched junction nucleotides: 2. Germline V gene data show CDR1 as SGHNT and CDR2 as YENEEA. The CDR3 sequence is 12 residues long. As DNA, the CDR3 is TGTGCCAGCAGCTTGAGGGAGGGTGAGCAGTTCTTC. Translating it yields CASSLREGEQFF.

This clonotype was seen at least ten times. The rearrangement links TRBV28 to TRBJ2-1; D may be TRBD1 or TRBD2 (6 bases each). The CDR3 is made up of 15 amino acids. CDR1 and CDR2 from the germline V gene are MDHEN and SYDVKM. Trimming left V 11 bases short and J 7 bases short, with 24 bases between. This CDR3 reads CAVGEVLGTTNEQFF. The CDR3 DNA is TGTGCCGTCGGGGAGGTTCTCGGGACAACTAATGAGCAGTTCTTC.

In this sample, this clonotype turned up many times. This chain uses TRBV5-5 with TRBJ2-3, with D unclear. V gave up 2 bases and J gave up 3 bases, with 13 bases separating them. CDR3 size: 15 residues. CDR1 is SGHKS, CDR2 YYEKEE, per germline (reference sequence). For the CDR3, the DNA is TGTGCCAGCAGCTTTAGCCTCCTGGGGACAGATACGCAGTATTTT. Its protein product is CASSFSLLGTDTQYF.

The J gene is TRBJ1-1, the V gene TRBV7-2, with D perhaps TRBD1 (6 bases). V gave up 1 base and J gave up 1 base, with 10 bases separating them. CDR1 is SGHTA and CDR2 is FQGNSA in the germline V gene. This CDR3 is 15 amino acids long. The DNA for the CDR3 is TGTGCCAGCAGCTTAGTGTCAGGGGCGAACACTGAAGCTTTCTTT. Translated: CASSLVSGANTEAFF.

This clonotype was seen repeatedly, ten times or more. The chain couples TRBV6-1 to TRBJ2-1; a weak D match, TRBD2 (6 bases). The germline V gene has CDR1 MNHNS and CDR2 SASEGT. This CDR3 comprises 14 residues. V was cut by 7 bases and J by 6 bases, with 16 bases left in between. CDR3 protein: CASNQGGTLNEQFF. In DNA form, the CDR3 reads TGTGCCAGCAACCAAGGAGGGACCCTCAATGAGCAGTTCTTC.

The V gene is TRBV12-3 or TRBV12-4, the J gene TRBJ2-5; TRBD2 aligns across 7 bases. V lost 2 bases to trimming and J lost 5 bases; unmatched junction nucleotides: 8. The CDR3 extends over 15 amino acids. Here the CDR3 DNA reads TGTGCCAGCAGTTTACCCGGCACCGGGGGGGAGACCCAGTACTTC. It translates to CASSLPGTGGETQYF.

V and J are TRBV7-2 and TRBJ2-3, with 8 bases lining up with TRBD2. The germline CDR1 and CDR2 sequences are SGHTA and FQGNSA. The CDR3 length is 17 residues. The ends lost 1 base at V and 4 bases at J; junction bases unmatched: 10. Here the CDR3 DNA reads TGTGCCAGCAGCTTAGAGCCGGGAGGGAGGGGCGCAGATACGCAGTATTTT. It is translated as CASSLEPGGRGADTQYF.

DNA for the CDR3: TGCAGTGCTAGAGGTGGGACTTTGCAAGAGACCCAGTACTTC. It is translated as CSARGGTLQETQYF. The chain has TRBV20-1 and TRBJ2-5, with D perhaps TRBD2 (6 bases). CDR3 size: 14 residues. V was trimmed by 1 base and J by 2 bases, leaving 11 bases between them. CDR1 DFQATT and CDR2 SNEGSKA come from the germline V gene (reference sequence).

This clonotype was counted at least ten times. V gene TRBV28 combines with J gene TRBJ2-1; possibly TRBD1 for D (6 bases). Germline V gene lookup returns CDR1 MDHEN and CDR2 SYDVKM. This CDR3 contains 17 residues. Trimming removed 7 bases at V and 4 bases at J, with 23 bases between. The DNA of the CDR3 is TGTGCCAGCACTCCAACCGTGGGGGCGCGACAGTACAATGAGCAGTTCTTC. Translated, it gives CASTPTVGARQYNEQFF.

In this sample, this clonotype turned up a few times. V usage is TRBV6-1 and J usage is TRBJ1-2, with no clear D. Germline CDR1 MNHNS, CDR2 SASEGT. V was clipped by 5 bases and J by 8 bases, with 15 bases between them. CDR3 length equals 13 residues. CDR3 nucleotides: TGTGCCAGCAGTCCCACCAGAGGTGGAGGCTACACCTTC. This gives the protein CASSPTRGGGYTF.

This chain connects TRBV19 to TRBJ2-5; no definite D call. Germline CDR1 reads LNHDA; CDR2 reads SQIVND (reference sequence). The CDR3 has 15 residues. V lost 6 bases and J 2 bases, leaving 16 bases between the germline ends. The CDR3 bases are TGTGCCAGTAGATCTGGGGAAGGAAGGCAAGAGACCCAGTACTTC. It encodes CASRSGEGRQETQYF.

With regard to this clonotype: An end of the junction does not agree with germline; a read error may underlie this. The chain combines TRBV5-1 with TRBJ2-3; tentatively, D is TRBD2 (5 bases). This CDR3 is 17 amino acids long. CDR1 is SGHRS and CDR2 is YFSETQ in the germline V gene. CDR3 loop: CAGSQEGGSVSADTQYF. The CDR3 DNA follows: TGCGCCGGCAGCCAGGAAGGAGGCAGTGTGAGCGCAGATACGCAGTATTTT.

This clonotype appeared many times. The chain carries TRBV29-1 and TRBJ2-5; the match to TRBD2 covers 8 bases. This CDR3 is built from 13 residues. J gave up 5 bases and V 7 bases, and 9 bases lay outside the gene matches. Germline V CDR1 and CDR2: SQVTM, ANQGSEA. The CDR3 region is CSAKAGVYETQYF. The CDR3 coding sequence is TGCAGCGCAAAAGCGGGAGTGTATGAGACCCAGTACTTC.

The V gene is TRBV20-1, the J gene TRBJ2-5; TRBD1 is a possible D gene (6 bases). Germline assignment: CDR1 DFQATT and CDR2 SNEGSKA (reference sequence). This CDR3 comprises 12 residues. V was pared by 5 bases and J by 5 bases, with 12 bases between. CDR3 bases: TGCAGTGCTGGACAGCAGGAGGAGACCCAGTACTTC. Protein product: CSAGQQEETQYF.